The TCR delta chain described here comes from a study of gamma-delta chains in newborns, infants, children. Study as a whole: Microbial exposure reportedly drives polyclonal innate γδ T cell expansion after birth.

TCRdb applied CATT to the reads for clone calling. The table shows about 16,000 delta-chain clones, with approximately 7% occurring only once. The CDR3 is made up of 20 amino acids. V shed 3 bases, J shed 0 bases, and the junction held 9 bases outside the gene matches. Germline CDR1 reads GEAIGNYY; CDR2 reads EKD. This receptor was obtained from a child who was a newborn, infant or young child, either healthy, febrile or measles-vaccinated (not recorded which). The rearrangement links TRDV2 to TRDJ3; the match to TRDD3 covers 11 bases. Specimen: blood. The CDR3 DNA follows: TGTGCCTGTGACCCCGCCTGGTGGGGGATACGCTCCTGGGACACCCGACAGATGTTTTTC. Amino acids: CACDPAWWGIRSWDTRQMFF.